This entry describes one T cell receptor (beta chain). The antigen is undetermined. The investigators amplified TCR beta CDR3 regions from RNA transcripts. During a first-round RT-PCR of the TCR CDR3, the HTBI primer set was used. TCRdb recomputed calls from the multiplex PCR reads with MiXCR, one row per CDR3 protein. The sample carries some 490,000 distinct CDR3 sequences, 22% recorded once. PBMCs were derived from roughly 10 ml fresh peripheral blood. The sample is drawn from a study of T cells in Graves' hyperthyroidism and ophthalmopathy. Study results and limitations: The model forecast ophthalmopathy, anticipating it by a median around 6.5 months before onset.

V was clipped by 2 bases and J by 6 bases; unmatched bases: 6. The CDR3 sequence is 14 residues long. This clonotype was sampled from a woman in her 70s with Graves' ophthalmopathy. What was sequenced was blood. The chain joins TRBV12-3 or TRBV12-4 to TRBJ2-7; TRBD2 aligns across 8 bases. CDR3 loop: CASSLNGRASEQYF. The CDR3 bases are TGTGCCAGCAGTTTAAACGGGAGGGCCTCCGAGCAGTACTTC.